This TCR beta chain comes out of a study of cytotoxic CD8 clonotypes in ibrutinib-treated CLL (dated by TCRdb to 2020 to 2023). For the study in its entirety: The cohort included about 15 treatment-naive and some twelve relapsed/refractory patients; about 18 were IGHV unmutated. Cryopreserved peripheral blood mononuclear cells were collected before treatment, at response, and at either disease progression or sustained remission. Samples averaged approximately 260,000 productive templates and some 91,000 productive rearrangements. Longitudinal samples were obtainable from about 30% of the roughly 86 participants in the trial. Response samples were taken after a median of roughly 12 months on treatment, ranging from 6 to 36 months. All remission and progressive disease samples were collected while patients were still receiving ibrutinib. Partial responses were observed in some 24 patients and complete responses in 2; after a median follow-up of 68 months, remission was maintained in approximately 14 patients and progression was observed in roughly twelve. General conclusions and limits of the study: Public clonotypes were rare and either shrank or stayed stable during treatment, and the rise in clonality at ibrutinib response reflected expansion of private clonotypes. At ibrutinib response clonality went up, during sustained remission it held steady, and at progression it dropped back toward baseline. At baseline, clonality was higher than in age-matched healthy donors and showed a strong correlation with circulating CD8+ T-cell counts. Lymph node repertoires were not examined, and the timing of sampling was not matched between patients in sustained remission and those whose disease progressed.

The goal of deep resolution MiSeq sequencing was a depth between 1 in 1 million and 1 in 200,000 T cells, and coverage averaged 10x per clonotype. The immunoSEQ hsTCRB Kit was used to generate TCR beta libraries. Regarding the original processing steps: ImmunoSEQ Data Assistant and ImmunoSEQ Analyzer were used for data analysis, and V, D and J genes were assigned according to IMGT definitions. Clonality was computed as one minus normalized Shannon entropy of productive rearrangement frequencies, ranging from 0 to 1. Only overrepresented clonotypes making up at least 0.05% of the repertoire of each patient were included in the public clonotype analysis. About a dozen age-matched healthy donor repertoires from immuneACCESS served as clonality controls. The table was pulled from immuneACCESS by TCRdb, which kept in-frame rearrangements only. Such tables lose some clones; where checked, under half of the loss comes from unresolved V genes, and the rest has no known cause. Clone size and the V and J calls come from that table; the DNA yielded D and trimming. The sample table contains over 100,000 clones; only one count was recorded for 50% to 65% of them. Under 45% of the sample comes from the top ten.

About this clone itself: The target of this receptor is not known. Base qualities are not recorded, but no much larger clone differs from it by a single base. Other DNA sequences from this sample encode an identical CDR3 as well.

The sample's time point label is to be understood as: roughly 2 years on ibrutinib. For TCR beta library preparation, 1.5 to 2.5 micrograms of genomic DNA was extracted from cryopreserved PBMCs. Longitudinal blood samples from CLL patients on ibrutinib monotherapy underwent high-throughput TCR beta sequencing. The patients were enrolled in a single-center, open-label phase 2 trial of ibrutinib monotherapy. This clonotype was sampled from a human donor with chronic lymphocytic leukemia. The sequencing used PBMCs, collected after 24 months of ibrutinib treatment.

The DNA sequence reads TGTGCCTGGAGTGTATCCGATTCACCCCTCCACTTT. Its protein is CAWSVSDSPLHF. Recombination joined TRBV30 with TRBJ1-6; the D gene lacks a confident call. CDR1 and CDR2 (GTSNPN, SVGIG) derive from the germline V gene (reference sequence). From its cysteine to its phenylalanine, the CDR3 spans 12 amino acids. The kept DNA is CDR3 alone, 36 bases in frame from the first base. The junction carries 5 bases between V and J, which are trimmed by 0 bases and 8 bases respectively. Where the CDR3 stops, the reference TRBV30 and TRBJ1-6 genes take over; the full variable domain is SQTIHQWPATLVQPVGSPLSLECTVEGTSNPNLYWYRQAAGRGLQLLFYSVGIGQISSEVPQNLSASRPQDRQFILSSKKLLLSDSGFYLCAWSVSDSPLHFGNGTRLTVT.